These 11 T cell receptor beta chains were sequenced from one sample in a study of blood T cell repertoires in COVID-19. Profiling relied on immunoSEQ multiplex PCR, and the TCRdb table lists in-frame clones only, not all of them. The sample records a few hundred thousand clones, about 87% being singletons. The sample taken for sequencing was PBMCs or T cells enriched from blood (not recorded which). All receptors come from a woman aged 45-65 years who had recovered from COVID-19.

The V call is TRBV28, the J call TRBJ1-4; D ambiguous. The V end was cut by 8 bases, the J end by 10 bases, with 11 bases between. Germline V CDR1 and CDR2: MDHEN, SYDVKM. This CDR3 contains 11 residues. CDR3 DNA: TGTGCCAGCGACTCAACCGGAAAACTGTTTTTT. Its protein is CASDSTGKLFF. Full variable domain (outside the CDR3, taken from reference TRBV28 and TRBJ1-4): DVKVTQSSRYLVKRTGEKVFLECVQDMDHENMFWYRQDPGLGLRLIYFSYDVKMKEKGDIPEGYSVSREKKERFSLILESASTNQTSMYLCASDSTGKLFFGSGTQLSVL.

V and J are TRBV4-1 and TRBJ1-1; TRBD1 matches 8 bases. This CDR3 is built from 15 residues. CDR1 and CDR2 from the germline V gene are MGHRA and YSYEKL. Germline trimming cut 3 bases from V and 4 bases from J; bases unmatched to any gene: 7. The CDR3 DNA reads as TGCGCCAGCAGCCATCAGACAGGGGCTCGCACTGAAGCTTTCTTT. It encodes CASSHQTGARTEAFF.

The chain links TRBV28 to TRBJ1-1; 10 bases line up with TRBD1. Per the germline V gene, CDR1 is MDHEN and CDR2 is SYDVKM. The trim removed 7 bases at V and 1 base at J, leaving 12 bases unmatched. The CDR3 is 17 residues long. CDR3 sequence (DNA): TGTGCCAGCAACTCGATACCGGGACAGGGGACGAACACTGAAGCTTTCTTT. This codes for CASNSIPGQGTNTEAFF.

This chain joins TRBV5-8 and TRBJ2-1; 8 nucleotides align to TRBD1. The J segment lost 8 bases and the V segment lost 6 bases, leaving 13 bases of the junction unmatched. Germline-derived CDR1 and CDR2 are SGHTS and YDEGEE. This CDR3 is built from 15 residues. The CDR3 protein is CASILSGGARDEQFF. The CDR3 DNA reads TGTGCCAGCATCCTATCAGGGGGCGCTAGGGATGAGCAGTTCTTC.

The DNA of the CDR3 is TGTGCCAGCAGCCGACAGGGTGGCACTGAAGCTTTCTTT. This sequence encodes CASSRQGGTEAFF. The chain couples TRBV5-6 to TRBJ1-1; 7 positions match TRBD1. The CDR3 has 13 amino acids. J was trimmed by 4 bases and V by 4 bases; bases with no gene match: 4. CDR1 SGHDT and CDR2 YYEEEE come from the germline V gene.

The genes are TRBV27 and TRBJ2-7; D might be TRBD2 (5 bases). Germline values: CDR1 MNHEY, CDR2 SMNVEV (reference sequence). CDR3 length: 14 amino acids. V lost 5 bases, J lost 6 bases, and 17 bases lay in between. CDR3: CASSPLGGLLEQYF. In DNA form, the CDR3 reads TGTGCCAGCAGTCCCCTCGGCGGACTCCTCGAGCAGTACTTC.

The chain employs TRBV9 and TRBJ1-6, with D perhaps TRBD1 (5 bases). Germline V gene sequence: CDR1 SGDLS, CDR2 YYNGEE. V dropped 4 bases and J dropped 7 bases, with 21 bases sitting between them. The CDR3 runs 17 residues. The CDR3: CASSPNGGGRPNSPLHF. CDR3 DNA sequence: TGTGCCAGCAGCCCCAACGGGGGGGGACGGCCGAATTCACCCCTCCACTTT.

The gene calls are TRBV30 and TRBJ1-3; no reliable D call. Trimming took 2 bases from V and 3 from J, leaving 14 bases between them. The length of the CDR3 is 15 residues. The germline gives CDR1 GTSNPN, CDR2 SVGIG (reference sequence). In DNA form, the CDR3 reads TGTGCCTGGAGTACCGTTCGGGGTTATGGAAACACCATATATTTT. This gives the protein CAWSTVRGYGNTIYF.

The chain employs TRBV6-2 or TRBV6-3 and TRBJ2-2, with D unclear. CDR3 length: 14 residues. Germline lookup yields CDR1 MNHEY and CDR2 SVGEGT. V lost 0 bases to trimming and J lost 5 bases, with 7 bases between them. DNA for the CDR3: TGTGCCAGCAGTTACTCGATTAGTACCGGGGAGCTGTTTTTT. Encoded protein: CASSYSISTGELFF.

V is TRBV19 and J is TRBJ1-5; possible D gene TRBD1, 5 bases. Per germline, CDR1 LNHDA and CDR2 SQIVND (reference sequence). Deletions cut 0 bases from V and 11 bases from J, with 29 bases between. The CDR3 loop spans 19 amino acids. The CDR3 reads CASSIDRSIVQEVKSAQHF. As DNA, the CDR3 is TGTGCCAGTAGTATAGATCGGAGTATAGTACAGGAAGTTAAGTCAGCCCAGCATTTT.

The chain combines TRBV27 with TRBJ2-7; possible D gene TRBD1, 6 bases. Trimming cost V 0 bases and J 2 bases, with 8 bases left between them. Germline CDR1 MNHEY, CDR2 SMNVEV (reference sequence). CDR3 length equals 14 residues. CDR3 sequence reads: CASSLSSGAYEQYF. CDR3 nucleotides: TGTGCCAGCAGTTTATCATCAGGGGCCTACGAGCAGTACTTC.